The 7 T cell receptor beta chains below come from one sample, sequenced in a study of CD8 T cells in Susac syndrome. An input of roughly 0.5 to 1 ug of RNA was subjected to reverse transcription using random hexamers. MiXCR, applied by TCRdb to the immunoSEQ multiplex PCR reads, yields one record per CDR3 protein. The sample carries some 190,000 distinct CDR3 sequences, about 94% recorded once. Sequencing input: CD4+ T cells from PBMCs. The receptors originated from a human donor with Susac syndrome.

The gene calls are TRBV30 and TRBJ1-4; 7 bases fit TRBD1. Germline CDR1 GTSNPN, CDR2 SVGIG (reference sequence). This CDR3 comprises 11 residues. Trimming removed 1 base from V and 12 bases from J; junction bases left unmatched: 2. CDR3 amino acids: CAWSDTGELFF. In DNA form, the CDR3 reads TGTGCCTGGAGTGATACAGGGGAACTGTTTTTT.

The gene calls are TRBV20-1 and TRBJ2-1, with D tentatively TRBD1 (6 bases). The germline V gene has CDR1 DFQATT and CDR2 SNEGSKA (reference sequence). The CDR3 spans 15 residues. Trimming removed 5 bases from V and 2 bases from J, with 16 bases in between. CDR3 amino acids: CSAPNQGHPYNEQFF. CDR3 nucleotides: TGCAGTGCTCCGAATCAGGGACATCCCTACAATGAGCAGTTCTTC.

The CDR3 loop is CATNTQGRNEQFF. As DNA, the CDR3 is TGTGCCACCAACACTCAGGGGAGGAATGAGCAGTTCTTC. The chain links TRBV24-1 to TRBJ2-1; D possibly matches TRBD1 or TRBD2 (6 bases each). Germline values: CDR1 KGHDR, CDR2 SFDVKD. Trimming stripped 8 bases from V and 7 bases from J, with 14 bases between. CDR3 length: 13 amino acids.

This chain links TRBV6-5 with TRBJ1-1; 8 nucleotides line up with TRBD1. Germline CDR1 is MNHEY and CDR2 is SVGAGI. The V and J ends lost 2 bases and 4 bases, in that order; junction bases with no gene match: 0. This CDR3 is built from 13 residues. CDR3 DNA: TGTGCCAGCAGTTACGACAGGGGCACTGAAGCTTTCTTT. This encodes CASSYDRGTEAFF.

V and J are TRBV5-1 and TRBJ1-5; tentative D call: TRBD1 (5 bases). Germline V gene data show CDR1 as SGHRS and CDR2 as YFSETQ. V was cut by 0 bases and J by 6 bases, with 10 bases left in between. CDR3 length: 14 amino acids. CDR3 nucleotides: TGCGCCAGCAGCTTGGGAGGGGACGGTCAGCCCCAGCATTTT. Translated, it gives CASSLGGDGQPQHF.

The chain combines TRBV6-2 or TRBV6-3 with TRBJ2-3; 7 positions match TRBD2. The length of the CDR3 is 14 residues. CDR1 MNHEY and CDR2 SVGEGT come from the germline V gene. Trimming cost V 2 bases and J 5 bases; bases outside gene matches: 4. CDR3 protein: CASSYKASGDTQYF. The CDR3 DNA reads TGTGCCAGCAGTTACAAGGCTAGCGGAGATACGCAGTATTTT.

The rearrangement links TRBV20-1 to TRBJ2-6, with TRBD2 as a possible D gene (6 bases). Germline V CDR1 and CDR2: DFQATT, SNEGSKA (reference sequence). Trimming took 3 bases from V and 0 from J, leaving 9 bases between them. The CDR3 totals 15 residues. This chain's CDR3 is CSARGGSSGANVLTF. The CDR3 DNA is TGCAGTGCTAGGGGGGGATCCTCTGGGGCCAACGTCCTGACTTTC.